These 11 T cell receptor beta chains were all obtained from the same sample, sequenced in a study of shared clonotypes between healthy human individuals. Clones were sequenced by immunoSEQ multiplex PCR, and TCRdb holds only the in-frame ones, with some missing. The repertoire holds roughly 2.5 million clones, with around 94% as singletons. Sequencing was performed on naive CD4+ T cells sorted from blood. The subset denotes: CD45RA+ positively selected. These receptors were collected from a man aged 18-30 years in good health.

The rearrangement links TRBV30 to TRBJ1-3; D not certain. The CDR3 spans 12 residues. The germline V gene encodes CDR1 GTSNPN and CDR2 SVGIG (reference sequence). The V end lost 2 bases, the J end lost 4 bases, and 6 bases lay between the germline ends. The CDR3, as DNA: TGTGCCTGGAGTATAGCCGGAAACACCATATATTTT. Residues: CAWSIAGNTIYF.

For this clone: This same CDR3 is encoded by further DNA sequences in the sample. The DNA for the CDR3 is TGCGCCAGCAGTGAGGCCGGGGCTCAGCCCCAGCATTTT. It translates to CASSEAGAQPQHF. V gene TRBV10-1 combines with J gene TRBJ1-5; D might be TRBD1 (5 bases). This CDR3 is built from 13 residues. The V and J ends lost 2 bases and 6 bases respectively, with 8 bases between them. Germline V gene sequence: CDR1 WNHNN, CDR2 SYGVQD (reference sequence).

J is TRBJ2-7 and V is TRBV28; D may be TRBD1 (6 bases). CDR1 and CDR2 from the germline V gene are MDHEN and SYDVKM. Trimming pared 9 bases from V and 4 bases from J, leaving 16 bases between. This CDR3 contains 13 residues. CDR3 DNA: TGTGCCAGTTACCAGGGGCCTCCTTACGAGCAGTACTTC. Its translation: CASYQGPPYEQYF.

This clone occurred once. In the same sample, other DNA sequences code for this CDR3. The J gene is TRBJ2-3, the V gene TRBV4-3, with 11 positions matching TRBD1. Losses at the gene ends were 4 bases for V and 3 bases for J; bases not matched to a gene: 3. This CDR3 contains 15 residues. Germline CDR1 reads LGHNA; CDR2 reads YSLEER. The CDR3 protein is CASSLGTGGTDTQYF. The CDR3 DNA reads as TGCGCCAGCAGCCTCGGGACAGGGGGAACAGATACGCAGTATTTT.

This chain joins TRBV30 and TRBJ1-6; no definite D call. The germline V gene has CDR1 GTSNPN and CDR2 SVGIG (reference sequence). The CDR3 totals 13 residues. V lost 1 base and J 10 bases, leaving 11 bases between the germline ends. The CDR3 coding sequence is TGTGCCTGGAGTGATGGCCCGTCCTCACCCCTCCACTTT. Translating it yields CAWSDGPSSPLHF. The whole variable domain, filled in from reference TRBV30 and TRBJ1-6, reads SQTIHQWPATLVQPVGSPLSLECTVEGTSNPNLYWYRQAAGRGLQLLFYSVGIGQISSEVPQNLSASRPQDRQFILSSKKLLLSDSGFYLCAWSDGPSSPLHFGNGTRLTVT.

The J gene is TRBJ2-5, the V gene TRBV6-4; D unclear. The end of the DNA fits TRBJ2-7 better, so the J call may be wrong. Germline values: CDR1 MRHNA, CDR2 SNTAGT. CDR3 length: 17 amino acids. CDR3 amino acids: CASSAVISPLSPYEQYF. CDR3 DNA: TGTGCCAGCAGCGCCGTAATTTCACCCCTCTCTCCCTACGAGCAGTACTTC.

In its sample, this clone was seen once. The rearrangement uses TRBV30 and TRBJ1-5; D remains unclear. The germline V gene has CDR1 GTSNPN and CDR2 SVGIG (reference sequence). V shed 3 bases and J shed 6 bases, with 15 bases lying between them. The CDR3 contains 14 residues. In DNA, the CDR3 is TGTGCCTGGAGCCGATCGATAGGGAGTCAGCCCCAGCATTTT. Its translation is CAWSRSIGSQPQHF. Looking up the rest from reference TRBV30 and TRBJ1-5 gives the full variable domain: SQTIHQWPATLVQPVGSPLSLECTVEGTSNPNLYWYRQAAGRGLQLLFYSVGIGQISSEVPQNLSASRPQDRQFILSSKKLLLSDSGFYLCAWSRSIGSQPQHFGDGTRLSIL.

The chain employs TRBV19 and TRBJ2-5; 11 bases map to TRBD1. The germline CDR1 and CDR2 sequences are LNHDA and SQIVND (reference sequence). The junction had 2 bases not matched to a gene; V was cut back by 4 bases and J by 7 bases. The CDR3 contains 13 residues. The CDR3 nucleotides are TGTGCCAGTAGTACTGGGACAGGGGGGACCCAGTACTTC. Translating it yields CASSTGTGGTQYF. The variable domain in full, completed from reference TRBV19 and TRBJ2-5, reads DGGITQSPKYLFRKEGQNVTLSCEQNLNHDAMYWYRQDPGQGLRLIYYSQIVNDFQKGDIAEGYSVSREKKESFPLTVTSAQKNPTAFYLCASSTGTGGTQYFGPGTRLLVL.

V is TRBV10-3 and J is TRBJ1-4; D not resolved. The CDR3 loop spans 12 amino acids. The V gene's germline CDR1 is ENHRY and CDR2 SYGVKD. With 6 bases removed from V and 8 bases from J, the gap between germline ends came to 10 bases. The CDR3 bases are TGTGCCATCAGCCCGTATAACGAAAAACTGTTTTTT. As protein: CAISPYNEKLFF.

The count of this clone is one. The chain uses TRBV9 and TRBJ2-2, with 11 bases aligning to TRBD2. Germline assignment: CDR1 SGDLS and CDR2 YYNGEE. J gave up 5 bases and V 0 bases, and 6 bases lay outside the gene matches. The CDR3 is made up of 17 amino acids. The CDR3: CASSVAGTSGRTGELFF. CDR3 in DNA: TGTGCCAGCAGCGTAGCAGGGACTAGCGGTCGAACCGGGGAGCTGTTTTTT.

The chain joins TRBV15 to TRBJ1-1; tentatively, D is TRBD1 (6 bases). Germline CDR1 is LNHNV and CDR2 is YYDKDF (reference sequence). CDR3 length: 15 residues. Trimming stripped 3 bases from V and 2 bases from J, with 13 bases between. The CDR3 protein is CATSSMGGPNTEAFF. CDR3 coding DNA: TGTGCCACCAGCAGTATGGGGGGGCCTAACACTGAAGCTTTCTTT.